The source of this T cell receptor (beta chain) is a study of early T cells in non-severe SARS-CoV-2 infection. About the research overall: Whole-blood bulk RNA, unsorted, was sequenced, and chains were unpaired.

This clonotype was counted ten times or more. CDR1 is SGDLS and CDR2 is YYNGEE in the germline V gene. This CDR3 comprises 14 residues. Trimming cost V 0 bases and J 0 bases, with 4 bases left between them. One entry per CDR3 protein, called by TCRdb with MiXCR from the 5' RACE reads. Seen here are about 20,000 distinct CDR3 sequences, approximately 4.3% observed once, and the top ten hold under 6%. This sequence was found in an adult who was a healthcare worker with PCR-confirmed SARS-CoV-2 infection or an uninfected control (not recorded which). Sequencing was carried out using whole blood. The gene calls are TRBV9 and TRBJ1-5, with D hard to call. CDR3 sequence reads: CASSVDASNQPQHF. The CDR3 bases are TGTGCCAGCAGCGTAGACGCTAGCAATCAGCCCCAGCATTTT. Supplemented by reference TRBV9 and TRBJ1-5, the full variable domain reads DSGVTQTPKHLITATGQRVTLRCSPRSGDLSVYWYQQSLDQGLQFLIQYYNGEERAKGNILERFSAQQFPDLHSELNLSSLELGDSALYFCASSVDASNQPQHFGDGTRLSIL.